One T cell receptor (beta chain) is described in this entry. Its target is not known. Some clones are missing from TCRdb's copy, which holds only in-frame ones; the method was immunoSEQ multiplex PCR. This sample has about 40,000 clones, with 55% to 75% found just once. The CDR3 sequence is 15 residues long. V shed 3 bases and J 1 base; nucleotides not matched to a gene: 0. The germline V gene encodes CDR1 MGHRA and CDR2 YSYEKL. The sample comes from a study of cytotoxic CD8 clonotypes in ibrutinib-treated CLL. Looking at the study overall: Investigators collected response samples after a median approximately twelve months of treatment, range 6 to 36. When averaged across all of the samples, the counts came to some 250,000 productive templates and about 95,000 productive rearrangements. Whole-study results and caveats: Shared public clonotypes were rare, and on treatment they either got smaller or stayed the same.

J is TRBJ1-5 and V is TRBV4-1; TRBD1 aligns across 10 bases. Source: PBMCs, taken at disease progression, from a patient treated with ibrutinib. The receptor was isolated from a human donor with chronic lymphocytic leukemia. CDR3 DNA sequence: TGCGCCAGCAGCCAGGACAGGGGGAGCAATCAGCCCCAGCATTTT. Its translation: CASSQDRGSNQPQHF.